This T cell receptor (beta chain) was obtained from a study of blood T cell repertoires in COVID-19. The repertoire was sequenced with immunoSEQ multiplex PCR; TCRdb's copy has only in-frame clones and lacks some. Of roughly 60,000 clones in the sample, just over 85% were seen once. The CDR3 covers 15 residues. Germline V gene sequence: CDR1 SGHAT, CDR2 FQNNGV. Trimming cost V 5 bases and J 5 bases, with 18 bases left between them. The sequencing sample was made of peripheral blood. The clonotype comes from a man between 40 and 49 years old with acute or convalescent COVID-19. The V call is TRBV11-2, the J call TRBJ2-5; possible D gene TRBD1, 6 bases. In DNA, the CDR3 is TGTGCCAGCAGCCCGAGCCAACAGGGACGGGAGACCCAGTACTTC. Its translation is CASSPSQQGRETQYF.